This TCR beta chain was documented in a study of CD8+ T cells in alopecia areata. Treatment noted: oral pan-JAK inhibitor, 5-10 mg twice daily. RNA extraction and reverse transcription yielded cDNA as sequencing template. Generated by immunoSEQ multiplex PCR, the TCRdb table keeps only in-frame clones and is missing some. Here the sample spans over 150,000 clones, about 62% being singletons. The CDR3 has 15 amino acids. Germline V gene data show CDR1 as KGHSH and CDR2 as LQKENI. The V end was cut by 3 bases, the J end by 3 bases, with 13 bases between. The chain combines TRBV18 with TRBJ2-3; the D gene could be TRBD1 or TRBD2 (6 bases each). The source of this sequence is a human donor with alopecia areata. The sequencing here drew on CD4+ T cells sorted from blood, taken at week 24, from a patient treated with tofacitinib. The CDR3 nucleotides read TGTGCCAGCTCACCGGAGGGACACGAAACAGATACGCAGTATTTT. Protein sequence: CASSPEGHETDTQYF. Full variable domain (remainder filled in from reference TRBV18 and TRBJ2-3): NAGVMQNPRHLVRRRGQEARLRCSPMKGHSHVYWYRQLPEEGLKFMVYLQKENIIDESGMPKERFSAEFPKEGPSILRIQQVVRGDSAAYFCASSPEGHETDTQYFGPGTRLTVL.